The clone carrying this T cell receptor beta chain was picked up many times. The data were taken from a study of T cells in Graves' hyperthyroidism and ophthalmopathy. The germline V gene encodes CDR1 LGHDT and CDR2 YNNKEL (reference sequence). The CDR3 covers 15 residues. Trimming removed 2 bases from V and 2 bases from J, with 10 bases in between. There were TCR beta CDR3 regions amplified from RNA transcripts. HTBI primers drove first-round RT-PCR of the TCR CDR3. TCRdb re-called the multiplex PCR reads through MiXCR, storing one row per CDR3 protein. The table has 240,000 or so distinct CDR3 sequences, approximately 16% seen once; the top ten hold around 30%.

The clonotype originates from a woman aged 18-29 years with Graves' ophthalmopathy. Sample: blood. This chain connects TRBV3-1 to TRBJ1-3; D call uncertain. This chain's CDR3 is CASSQQPLTGNTIYF. The CDR3 DNA reads as TGTGCCAGCAGCCAACAGCCGCTTACTGGAAACACCATATATTTT.